This T cell receptor beta chain is from a study of blood T cell repertoires in COVID-19. About the research overall: Collection of acute and convalescent COVID-19 samples took place in the United States, Italy and Spain. PBMCs, B-cell-depleted T cells, or T cells were the source of the cDNA or gDNA that made up the material.

Original data processing: From reference gene primer amplification, estimates of nucleated cell counts were derived. Data came from immunoSEQ multiplex PCR; TCRdb stores just in-frame clones and leaves some out. From that table come the V and J calls and clone size; the DNA was used to work out D and trimming. Of roughly 180,000 clones detected, approximately 79% appear once; the ten largest clones hold 7% to 10%. The material sequenced was peripheral blood. The TCR comes from a woman aged 60-70 years with COVID-19, enrolled during active disease.

CDR3 protein: CASRSRNLKNSNQPQHF. CDR3 DNA: TGTGCCAGTAGAAGCAGGAATCTAAAAAATAGCAATCAGCCCCAGCATTTT. The rearrangement uses TRBV19 and TRBJ1-5; D unclear. Germline V gene sequence: CDR1 LNHDA, CDR2 SQIVND (reference sequence). V was shortened by 6 bases and J by 0 bases, with 18 bases between the two germline ends. The CDR3 extends over 17 amino acids.